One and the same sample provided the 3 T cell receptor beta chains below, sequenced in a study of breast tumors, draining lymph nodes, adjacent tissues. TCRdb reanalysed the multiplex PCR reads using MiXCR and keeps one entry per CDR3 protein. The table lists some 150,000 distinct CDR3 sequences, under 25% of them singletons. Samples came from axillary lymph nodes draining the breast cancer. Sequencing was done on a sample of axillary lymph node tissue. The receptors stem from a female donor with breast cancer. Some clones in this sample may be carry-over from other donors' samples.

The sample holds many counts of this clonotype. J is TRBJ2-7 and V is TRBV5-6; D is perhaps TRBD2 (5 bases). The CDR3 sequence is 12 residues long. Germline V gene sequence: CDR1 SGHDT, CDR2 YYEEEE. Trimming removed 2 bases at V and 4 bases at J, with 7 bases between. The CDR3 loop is CASSLLGYEQYF. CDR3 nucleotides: TGTGCCAGCAGCTTACTAGGATACGAGCAGTACTTC.

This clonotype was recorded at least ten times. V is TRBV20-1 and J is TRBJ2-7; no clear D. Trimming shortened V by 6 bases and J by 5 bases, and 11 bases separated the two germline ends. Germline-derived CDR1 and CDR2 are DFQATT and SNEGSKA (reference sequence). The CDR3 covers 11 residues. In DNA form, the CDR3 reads TGCAGTGCCCCCCGGGTAAACGAGCAGTACTTC. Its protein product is CSAPRVNEQYF.

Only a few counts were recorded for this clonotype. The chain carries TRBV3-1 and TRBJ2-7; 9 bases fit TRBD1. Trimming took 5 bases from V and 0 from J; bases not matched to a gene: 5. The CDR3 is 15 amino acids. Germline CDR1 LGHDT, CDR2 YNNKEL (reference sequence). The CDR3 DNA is TGTGCCAGCAGCTATTTGACAGGGGGCTCCTACGAGCAGTACTTC. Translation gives CASSYLTGGSYEQYF.